The 22 T cell receptor beta chains presented below share a single source sample, sequenced in a study of identical twins. From the 5' RACE reads, TCRdb called clonotypes with MiXCR, one entry per CDR3 protein. Altogether fewer than 450,000 distinct CDR3 sequences are present, 9% being singletons, with the ten largest covering approximately 9.3%. The sample taken for sequencing was naive T cells sorted from blood. Source of these receptors: a woman aged 50 to 60 in good health.

This clonotype was observed a handful of times. The V call is TRBV12-3 or TRBV12-4, the J call TRBJ2-7; D remains unclear. The CDR3 spans 14 residues. The V end was cut by 3 bases, the J end by 1 base, with 10 bases between. CDR3 loop: CASSFDGTSYEQYF. CDR3 nucleotides: TGTGCCAGCAGTTTTGACGGAACTTCCTACGAGCAGTACTTC.

This clonotype was counted only a few times. The DNA of the CDR3 is TGTGCCAGCAGCGTAGGGTCCCCCGAGCAGTTCTTC. It specifies CASSVGSPEQFF. The chain joins TRBV9 to TRBJ2-1; D is unresolved. This CDR3 is built from 12 residues. The ends were cut back, 0 bases at V and 10 bases at J, with 8 bases in the middle. The germline V gene encodes CDR1 SGDLS and CDR2 YYNGEE.

V usage is TRBV20-1 and J usage is TRBJ2-7; 8 bases are shared with TRBD1. There are 14 residues in the CDR3. With 0 bases clipped from V and 5 bases from J, the junction kept 6 bases outside the gene matches. In germline, CDR1 is DFQATT, CDR2 SNEGSKA (reference sequence). The CDR3 nucleotides read TGCAGTGCTAGAGACTTGGACAGGGTGGACGAGCAGTACTTC. Translating it yields CSARDLDRVDEQYF.

This clonotype was seen at least ten times. The genes are TRBV6-5 and TRBJ1-3, with D unresolved. The CDR3 totals 15 residues. Trimming took 5 bases from V and 0 from J, leaving 11 bases between them. Germline CDR1 MNHEY, CDR2 SVGAGI. The CDR3: CASSPDGLSGNTIYF. CDR3 DNA: TGTGCCAGCAGTCCGGACGGTCTCTCTGGAAACACCATATATTTT.

The rearrangement uses TRBV18 and TRBJ2-5, with D tentatively TRBD2 (6 bases). The V gene lost 4 bases and the J gene lost 5 bases, with 14 bases spanning the gap. The CDR3 is made up of 14 amino acids. CDR1 is KGHSH, CDR2 LQKENI, per germline. CDR3 sequence reads: CASSLQGGSETQYF. The CDR3 DNA follows: TGTGCCAGCTCACTCCAGGGAGGATCGGAGACCCAGTACTTC.

This clonotype has only a few counts. J is TRBJ2-7 and V is TRBV14, with a possible D match to TRBD2 (7 bases). The V gene's germline CDR1 is SGHDN and CDR2 FVKESK. The CDR3 is 15 amino acids. Between the trimmed V and J ends, which lost 10 bases and 2 bases, there was a span of 21 bases. CDR3 DNA: TGTGCCATCCCTCTGGAGTCGGGGGGCCCCTACGAGCAGTACGTC. Residues: CAIPLESGGPYEQYV.

This sequence joins TRBV5-4 and TRBJ2-7; 8 positions match TRBD1. Unmatched junction bases numbered 5, after V lost 3 bases and J lost 6 bases. The CDR3 spans 13 residues. Germline CDR1 SGHNT, CDR2 YYREEE (reference sequence). This chain's CDR3 is CASSWTGQAEQYF. The CDR3 coding sequence is TGTGCCAGCAGCTGGACGGGACAGGCCGAGCAGTACTTC.

The V gene is TRBV5-1, the J gene TRBJ2-3, with no clear D. CDR1 is SGHRS and CDR2 is YFSETQ in the germline V gene. CDR3 length equals 14 residues. Trimming removed 2 bases from V and 3 bases from J, with 10 bases in between. CDR3 in amino acids: CASSFIQWTDTQYF. For the CDR3, the DNA is TGCGCCAGCAGCTTTATACAGTGGACAGATACGCAGTATTTT.

This clonotype was observed a handful of times. This chain joins TRBV10-3 and TRBJ1-2; D gene uncertain. V was pared by 6 bases and J by 3 bases, with 11 bases between. Germline-derived CDR1 and CDR2 are ENHRY and SYGVKD. The CDR3 covers 13 residues. The DNA for the CDR3 is TGTGCCATCAGCGGTGACACCGACTATGGCTACACCTTC. Translated: CAISGDTDYGYTF.

In regard to this clonotype: A much larger clone lies a single base off, so this may be a read error. The chain recombines TRBV28 with TRBJ2-5; perhaps TRBD2 as D (5 bases). This CDR3 contains 15 residues. The germline gives CDR1 MDHEN, CDR2 SYDVKM. This CDR3 reads CTSSSPSRREETQYF. The CDR3 bases are TGTACCAGCAGTTCCCCTAGCCGTCGAGAAGAGACCCAGTACTTC.

V usage is TRBV6-5 and J usage is TRBJ1-5, with D possibly TRBD1 on 5 matching bases. The length of the CDR3 is 13 residues. The V gene lost 6 bases and the J gene lost 4 bases, with 10 bases spanning the gap. The germline V gene has CDR1 MNHEY and CDR2 SVGAGI. The CDR3 is CASRPQGNQPQHF. CDR3 nucleotide sequence: TGTGCCAGCAGGCCTCAGGGTAATCAGCCCCAGCATTTT.

A word on this clonotype: A read error may account for a junction end that differs from germline. The V gene is TRBV15, the J gene TRBJ2-7, with 8 bases matching TRBD2. The CDR3 sequence is 16 residues long. Germline CDR1 reads LNHNV; CDR2 reads YYDKDF (reference sequence). CDR3 sequence: CAPSIESSSGTYEQYF. CDR3 in DNA: TGTGCCCCCAGCATAGAGTCTAGTAGCGGGACCTACGAGCAGTACTTC.

The rearrangement joins TRBV6-5 to TRBJ2-5, with TRBD2 matching 9 bases. The CDR3 covers 14 residues. Looked up from germline, CDR1 is MNHEY and CDR2 is SVGAGI. V trimming: 5 bases; J trimming: 4 bases; junction bases outside the gene matches: 5. Written as DNA, the CDR3 is TGTGCCAGCAGTCCTAGCGGGACCGGAGAGACCCAGTACTTC. Protein product: CASSPSGTGETQYF.

The V call is TRBV20-1, the J call TRBJ2-2; 13 bases fit TRBD2. The CDR3 totals 17 residues. V trimming: 0 bases; J trimming: 5 bases; junction bases outside the gene matches: 6. Germline-derived CDR1 and CDR2 are DFQATT and SNEGSKA (reference sequence). The CDR3 region is CSAREPGLAGLTGELFF. Here the CDR3 DNA reads TGCAGTGCTAGAGAGCCGGGACTAGCGGGGTTGACCGGGGAGCTGTTTTTT.

This chain joins TRBV15 and TRBJ2-7, with D possibly matching TRBD1 (5 bases). The CDR3 is 13 amino acids. CDR1 and CDR2 (germline): LNHNV, YYDKDF (reference sequence). Trimming cost V 2 bases and J 9 bases, with 14 bases left between them. CDR3 sequence (DNA): TGTGCCACCAGCAGACAGGGTTCATCGGGGCAGTACTTC. Its protein is CATSRQGSSGQYF.

The CDR3 DNA reads TGTGCCACCAGTGACCGGGGACAGGGGGCTAGAGATACGCAGTATTTT. This translates into CATSDRGQGARDTQYF. V and J are TRBV24-1 and TRBJ2-3; 12 nucleotides match TRBD1. CDR1 is KGHDR, CDR2 SFDVKD, per germline. CDR3 size: 16 residues. With V trimmed by 4 bases and J by 5 bases, 6 bases remained unmatched.

V and J are TRBV5-6 and TRBJ2-1; 7 bases match TRBD2. The CDR3 extends over 19 amino acids. The germline CDR1 and CDR2 sequences are SGHDT and YYEEEE. The V and J ends lost 0 bases and 7 bases, in that order; junction bases with no gene match: 19. The CDR3 here is CASSLGGRQRGPRGNEQFF. CDR3 bases: TGTGCCAGCAGCTTGGGGGGCCGACAGCGGGGACCGCGTGGGAATGAGCAGTTCTTC.

In this sample, this clonotype turned up a few times. V is TRBV20-1 and J is TRBJ2-5, with 11 bases lining up with TRBD2. Germline V CDR1 and CDR2: DFQATT, SNEGSKA (reference sequence). The length of the CDR3 is 13 residues. The trim removed 5 bases at V and 5 bases at J, leaving 4 bases unmatched. The CDR3 bases are TGCAGTGCTGTACTAGCGGGAGTTGAGACCCAGTACTTC. Protein sequence: CSAVLAGVETQYF.

The CDR3 spells CASSQVALHEQYF. The CDR3 DNA reads TGCGCCAGCAGCCAAGTAGCGTTACACGAGCAGTACTTC. V gene TRBV4-1 combines with J gene TRBJ2-7; tentative D call: TRBD2 (5 bases). The length of the CDR3 is 13 residues. V was shortened by 1 base and J by 5 bases, with 9 bases between the two germline ends. Looked up from germline, CDR1 is MGHRA and CDR2 is YSYEKL.

This clonotype has just a few counts. CDR3 in amino acids: CASSPRTPLARETQYF. CDR3 nucleotides: TGTGCCAGCAGCCCTCGGACCCCCTTGGCACGGGAGACCCAGTACTTC. This chain links TRBV3-1 with TRBJ2-5; D unresolved. Per the germline V gene, CDR1 is LGHDT and CDR2 is YNNKEL (reference sequence). This CDR3 contains 16 residues. Trimming took 4 bases from V and 5 from J, leaving 20 bases between them.

The sample holds many counts of this clonotype. The chain has TRBV5-1 and TRBJ2-5; a weak D match, TRBD1 (6 bases). This CDR3 is 14 amino acids long. Trimming shortened V by 4 bases and J by 2 bases, and 12 bases separated the two germline ends. Germline V CDR1 and CDR2: SGHRS, YFSETQ. For the CDR3, the DNA is TGCGCCAGCAGCCAGCCCAGGGGACAAGAGACCCAGTACTTC. Translating it yields CASSQPRGQETQYF.

This clonotype showed up many times. The chain has TRBV7-9 and TRBJ2-1; tentative D call: TRBD1 (5 bases). Trimming left V 4 bases short and J 5 bases short, with 12 bases between. The CDR3 consists of 14 residues. The germline V gene has CDR1 SEHNR and CDR2 FQNEAQ (reference sequence). CDR3 sequence: CASSSTVGNNEQFF. The CDR3 coding sequence is TGTGCCAGCAGCTCGACAGTTGGTAACAATGAGCAGTTCTTC.